Listed below are T cell receptor beta chains from one sample, sequenced in a study of blood T cells in healthy people across ages. TCRdb passed the 5' RACE reads through MiXCR, listing each CDR3 protein once. This sample yields more than 550,000 distinct CDR3 sequences, of which about a fifth are seen a single time; 20% to 25% belongs to the top ten. Material for sequencing was blood. Source of these receptors: a man in his 70s in good health. Both conserved end residues are part of each CDR3. D genes are given only for firm matches. Clone size is shown for a subset of rows, as once, few, many or a class of expanded clone.

TRBV7-9	TRBD1	-	TRBJ1-1	CASSSGTGVNTEAFF	TGTGCCAGCAGCTCTGGGACAGGGGTGAACACTGAAGCTTTCTTT
TRBV14	-	few	TRBJ1-2	CASSQGGRDYGYTF	TGTGCCAGCAGCCAAGGGGGCAGAGACTATGGCTACACCTTC
TRBV5-5	-	-	TRBJ2-3	CASSARASWALDTQYF	TGTGCCAGCAGCGCCAGGGCTAGTTGGGCCCTAGATACGCAGTATTTT
TRBV7-8	-	few	TRBJ2-5	CASSSLLSTSYDQYF	TGTGCCAGCAGCTCCCTGTTAAGTACCTCCTACGATCAGTACTTC
TRBV24-1	-	few	TRBJ2-6	CATSEGGRSPSGANVLTF	TGTGCCACCAGTGAAGGGGGACGGAGCCCCTCTGGGGCCAACGTCCTGACTTTC
TRBV20-1	-	few	TRBJ2-1	CSARGDGPNEQFF	TGCAGTGCTAGAGGTGACGGCCCCAATGAGCAGTTCTTC
TRBV5-1	-	-	TRBJ2-3	CASSLALDITDTQYF	TGCGCCAGCAGCTTGGCCCTGGACATCACAGATACGCAGTATTTT
TRBV20-1	-	-	TRBJ2-2	CSAAGTVFPGELFF	TGCAGTGCCGCCGGGACCGTGTTTCCCGGGGAGCTGTTTTTT
TRBV5-8	-	few	TRBJ2-1	CASSSWTYNEQFF	TGTGCCAGCAGCTCCTGGACTTACAATGAGCAGTTCTTC
TRBV6-2/TRBV6-3	-	few	TRBJ1-1	CASNYGNTEAFF	TGTGCCAGCAACTATGGGAACACTGAAGCTTTCTTT
TRBV20-1	-	-	TRBJ2-3	CSAGPGKQGTDTQYF	TGCAGTGCTGGACCCGGCAAGCAGGGCACAGATACGCAGTATTTT
TRBV25-1	TRBD1	few	TRBJ1-1	CASSGTGARMNTEAFF	TGTGCCAGCAGTGGTACAGGGGCTCGAATGAACACTGAAGCTTTCTTT